A selection of T cell receptor beta chains follows, all from one sample in a study of cytomegalovirus exposure and HLA in healthy donors. Assay: immunoSEQ multiplex PCR; the TCRdb copy retains only in-frame clones and omits some. The table records around 190,000 clones, more than 75% of them present only once. Sequencing was done on a sample of PBMCs. All receptors derive from a woman in her 30s in good health and CMV-seropositive. Both conserved end residues are part of each CDR3. The D gene is left open where the match is weak. Clone sizes are given selectively: once, few, many, or a class where the clone is expanded.

J gene: TRBJ1-2
CDR3 length: 14
V gene: TRBV30
clone size: NA
D gene: TRBD1
CDR3 protein: CAWSVNRGPYGYTF
CDR3 DNA: TGTGCCTGGAGTGTTAACAGGGGGCCCTATGGCTACACCTTC

J gene: TRBJ2-2
CDR3 length: 15
V gene: TRBV5-1
clone size: NA
D gene: NA
CDR3 protein: CASSQDWTVTGELFF
CDR3 DNA: TGCGCCAGCAGCCAGGACTGGACGGTCACCGGGGAGCTGTTTTTT

J gene: TRBJ1-6
CDR3 length: 16
V gene: TRBV6-1
clone size: NA
D gene: NA
CDR3 protein: CASSDPNRGSYSPLHF
CDR3 DNA: TGTGCCAGCAGTGATCCGAACCGAGGATCGTATTCACCCCTCCACTTT

J gene: TRBJ2-1
CDR3 length: 14
V gene: TRBV29-1
clone size: few
D gene: TRBD1
CDR3 protein: CSVTDRLAYNEQFF
CDR3 DNA: TGCAGCGTTACGGACAGGTTAGCCTACAATGAGCAGTTCTTC

J gene: TRBJ1-1
CDR3 length: 15
V gene: TRBV14
clone size: once
D gene: NA
CDR3 protein: CASSPYREGNTEAFF
CDR3 DNA: TGTGCCAGCAGCCCATACAGGGAAGGTAACACTGAAGCTTTCTTT

J gene: TRBJ1-2
CDR3 length: 13
V gene: TRBV2
clone size: NA
D gene: TRBD1
CDR3 protein: CASRGQINYGYTF
CDR3 DNA: TGTGCCAGCAGGGGACAGATTAACTATGGCTACACCTTC

J gene: TRBJ1-4
CDR3 length: 14
V gene: TRBV4-3
clone size: once
D gene: NA
CDR3 protein: CASSQTATNEKLFF
CDR3 DNA: TGCGCCAGCAGCCAGACAGCAACTAATGAAAAACTGTTTTTT

J gene: TRBJ2-4
CDR3 length: 12
V gene: TRBV2
clone size: NA
D gene: NA
CDR3 protein: CASTPVDDIQYF
CDR3 DNA: TGTGCCAGCACCCCGGTTGATGACATTCAGTACTTC

J gene: TRBJ2-1
CDR3 length: 13
V gene: TRBV15
clone size: few
D gene: NA
CDR3 protein: CATSPGSLREQFF
CDR3 DNA: TGTGCCACCTCACCGGGATCCCTAAGGGAGCAGTTCTTC

J gene: TRBJ1-2
CDR3 length: 14
V gene: TRBV7-3
clone size: NA
D gene: NA
CDR3 protein: CASSPGGARYGYTF
CDR3 DNA: TGTGCCAGCAGCCCCGGGGGTGCTCGCTATGGCTACACCTTC

J gene: TRBJ2-2
CDR3 length: 15
V gene: TRBV15
clone size: NA
D gene: NA
CDR3 protein: CATSRDNGVTGELFF
CDR3 DNA: TGTGCCACCAGCAGAGACAACGGGGTGACCGGGGAGCTGTTTTTT

J gene: TRBJ1-2
CDR3 length: 18
V gene: TRBV30
clone size: NA
D gene: TRBD1
CDR3 protein: CAWSPLSGRTGPYYGYTF
CDR3 DNA: TGTGCCTGGAGTCCTTTGTCGGGTCGGACAGGGCCTTACTATGGCTACACCTTC

J gene: TRBJ2-1
CDR3 length: 16
V gene: TRBV5-6
clone size: NA
D gene: NA
CDR3 protein: CASSLNLGHSYNEQFF
CDR3 DNA: TGTGCCAGCAGCTTGAATCTCGGACACTCCTACAATGAGCAGTTCTTC

J gene: TRBJ2-1
CDR3 length: 16
V gene: TRBV27
clone size: NA
D gene: TRBD2
CDR3 protein: CASSSRTSGPNNEQFF
CDR3 DNA: TGTGCCAGCAGTTCCCGGACTAGCGGCCCTAACAATGAGCAGTTCTTC

J gene: TRBJ2-3
CDR3 length: 15
V gene: TRBV11-2
clone size: NA
D gene: TRBD2
CDR3 protein: CASSLEPAGAFTQYF
CDR3 DNA: TGTGCCAGCAGCTTAGAGCCGGCGGGAGCCTTTACGCAGTATTTT

J gene: TRBJ2-2
CDR3 length: 16
V gene: TRBV1
clone size: NA
D gene: NA
CDR3 protein: CTSSHVLDRNTGELFF
CDR3 DNA: TGCACCAGCAGCCATGTGTTGGACAGAAACACCGGGGAGCTGTTTTTT

J gene: TRBJ2-1
CDR3 length: 16
V gene: TRBV9
clone size: NA
D gene: TRBD2
CDR3 protein: CASSRLPSGRGNEQFF
CDR3 DNA: TGTGCCAGCAGCCGCCTTCCTAGCGGGAGGGGAAATGAGCAGTTCTTC

J gene: TRBJ1-4
CDR3 length: 11
V gene: TRBV28
clone size: NA
D gene: NA
CDR3 protein: CASSLGKKLFF
CDR3 DNA: TGTGCCAGCAGTTTAGGCAAAAAACTGTTTTTT